This passage covers 28 T cell receptor beta chains from one sample sequenced in a study of cytomegalovirus exposure and HLA in healthy donors. It was with 60 Vbeta and 13 Jbeta primers that the PCR ran. This table comes from immunoSEQ multiplex PCR, and its TCRdb copy is limited to in-frame clones, with some not included. The repertoire holds 55,000 to 80,000 clones, with around three quarters as singletons. Sequencing was performed on PBMCs. These receptors came from a man in his sixties in good health and CMV-seropositive.

This clone was detected a few times. The CDR3 spells CSVGQNNEKLFF. The CDR3 DNA reads TGCAGCGTTGGACAGAATAATGAAAAACTGTTTTTT. The chain uses TRBV29-1 and TRBJ1-4; perhaps TRBD1 as D (5 bases). Germline V gene lookup returns CDR1 SQVTM and CDR2 ANQGSEA. The V gene lost 4 bases and the J gene lost 4 bases, with 7 bases spanning the gap. The CDR3 totals 12 residues.

This clone was seen a few times. The DNA for the CDR3 is TGCGCCAGTAGCCTAGCGGGAGTGTACAATGAGCAGTTCTTC. Translated, it gives CASSLAGVYNEQFF. The chain employs TRBV10-2 and TRBJ2-1; the match to TRBD2 covers 10 bases. The V segment lost 9 bases and the J segment 4 bases; nucleotides outside the gene matches: 6. Germline V gene sequence: CDR1 WSHSY, CDR2 SAAADI. The CDR3 spans 14 residues.

This chain connects TRBV6-5 to TRBJ1-2, with unresolved D. Trimming shortened V by 7 bases and J by 4 bases, and 16 bases separated the two germline ends. The CDR3 length is 14 residues. CDR1 is MNHEY and CDR2 is SVGAGI in the germline V gene. The DNA for the CDR3 is TGTGCCAGCACCCGAACGGCGGGCTCCTATGGCTACACCTTC. Translating gives CASTRTAGSYGYTF.

This clone was observed once. V is TRBV2 and J is TRBJ2-1; 9 positions match TRBD2. The length of the CDR3 is 14 residues. V lost 5 bases, J lost 6 bases, and 5 bases stayed unmatched. Per germline, CDR1 SNHLY and CDR2 FYNNEI. The CDR3 sequence is CASSTGLAANEQFF. DNA for the CDR3: TGTGCCAGCAGTACGGGACTAGCCGCCAATGAGCAGTTCTTC.

The V and J genes are TRBV29-1 and TRBJ2-7; tentative D call: TRBD2 (6 bases). Germline V gene data show CDR1 as SQVTM and CDR2 as ANQGSEA. This CDR3 comprises 12 residues. The V end lost 4 bases, the J end lost 4 bases, and 11 bases lay between the germline ends. CDR3 in amino acids: CSVGSGPYEQYF. CDR3 DNA: TGCAGCGTTGGGAGCGGGCCTTACGAGCAGTACTTC.

The J gene is TRBJ1-6, the V gene TRBV2, with a tentative D call TRBD1 (6 bases). The CDR3 consists of 11 residues. Trimming removed 5 bases at V and 19 bases at J, with 15 bases between. Germline assignment: CDR1 SNHLY and CDR2 FYNNEI. The CDR3 nucleotides read TGTGCCAGCAGTCAACAGGGCGTAAAGCACTTT. Residues: CASSQQGVKHF.

This clone appeared a single time. This chain links TRBV14 with TRBJ1-6; no reliable D call. This CDR3 has 17 amino acids. Between the trimmed V and J ends, which lost 1 base and 6 bases, there was a span of 16 bases. Germline V lookup: CDR1 SGHDN, CDR2 FVKESK. The CDR3 coding sequence is TGTGCCAGCAGCCAAGGTCTTAGGCTAGAGGGTAATTCACCCCTCCACTTT. It yields the protein CASSQGLRLEGNSPLHF.

This rearrangement joins TRBV4-1 to TRBJ2-5, with 13 positions matching TRBD2. The DNA end is a closer match to TRBJ2-7, so the J assignment may be wrong. CDR1 and CDR2 from the germline V gene are MGHRA and YSYEKL. CDR3 length equals 16 residues. The DNA for the CDR3 is TGCGCCAGCAGCCAGGGACTAGCGGGGTTCTCCTACGAGCAGTACTTC. This gives the protein CASSQGLAGFSYEQYF.

The chain uses TRBV6-5 and TRBJ1-1; D remains ambiguous. V lost 6 bases, J lost 0 bases, and 8 bases lay in between. Germline V gives CDR1 MNHEY, CDR2 SVGAGI. The CDR3 runs to 13 residues. In DNA, the CDR3 is TGTGCCAGCAGAACAGCCATGAACACTGAAGCTTTCTTT. Its translation: CASRTAMNTEAFF.

V is TRBV5-1 and J is TRBJ1-6; D might be TRBD1 (5 bases). Germline values: CDR1 SGHRS, CDR2 YFSETQ. Trimming pared 4 bases from V and 8 bases from J, leaving 13 bases between. The CDR3 extends over 14 amino acids. This chain's CDR3 is CASSREGVDSPLHF. The CDR3 DNA reads as TGCGCCAGCAGCAGGGAAGGGGTTGATTCACCCCTCCACTTT.

This sequence joins TRBV29-1 and TRBJ1-2; 8 bases fit TRBD1. This CDR3 region has 12 residues. Trimming at V came to 5 bases and at J to 3 bases, leaving 2 bases not matched to a gene. CDR1 is SQVTM and CDR2 is ANQGSEA in the germline V gene. CDR3 region: CSVQDRDYGYTF. The CDR3, as DNA: TGCAGCGTTCAGGACAGGGACTATGGCTACACCTTC.

The chain links TRBV10-3 to TRBJ1-4; D is unclear. This CDR3 has 14 amino acids. V was trimmed by 4 bases and J by 0 bases, leaving 6 bases between them. CDR1 ENHRY and CDR2 SYGVKD come from the germline V gene. The CDR3 spells CAISGGATNEKLFF. DNA of the CDR3: TGTGCCATCAGTGGCGGCGCAACTAATGAAAAACTGTTTTTT.

The rearrangement joins TRBV10-3 to TRBJ1-2; tentatively, D is TRBD1 (5 bases). The CDR3 has 14 amino acids. The germline V and J ends were trimmed by 6 bases and 6 bases, with 17 bases remaining between them. In germline, CDR1 is ENHRY, CDR2 SYGVKD. The CDR3 DNA follows: TGTGCCATCAGGGAAGGGGTCGGAGGGGATGGCTACACCTTC. Protein product: CAIREGVGGDGYTF.

J is TRBJ1-1 and V is TRBV4-2, with D unclear. V lost 5 bases to trimming and J lost 0 bases, with 7 bases between them. In germline, CDR1 is LGHNA, CDR2 YNFKEQ. The CDR3 is 13 amino acids. This chain's CDR3 is CASSYGVNTEAFF. CDR3 nucleotides: TGTGCCAGCAGCTACGGAGTGAACACTGAAGCTTTCTTT.

A remark on this clone: Other nucleotide sequences in the sample specify the same CDR3. The genes are TRBV5-4 and TRBJ2-3; 7 bases agree with TRBD2. Germline-derived CDR1 and CDR2 are SGHNT and YYREEE (reference sequence). This CDR3 comprises 17 residues. V was clipped by 3 bases and J by 0 bases; unmatched bases: 10. CDR3 sequence (DNA): TGTGCCAGCAGCTACGGGACTAATGCCCGGAGCACAGATACGCAGTATTTT. As protein: CASSYGTNARSTDTQYF.

The rearrangement joins TRBV5-1 to TRBJ1-2; D perhaps matches TRBD1 (6 bases). The CDR3 loop spans 15 amino acids. The germline V gene has CDR1 SGHRS and CDR2 YFSETQ. Trimming took off 4 bases at V and 0 bases at J, with 13 bases between the two ends. CDR3 coding DNA: TGCGCCAGCAGCGCGCAATCAGGGGCTAACTATGGCTACACCTTC. It is translated as CASSAQSGANYGYTF.

This chain uses TRBV7-9 with TRBJ2-7; D is undetermined. V lost 5 bases and J lost 4, with 9 bases in between. The CDR3 runs 12 residues. Per germline, CDR1 SEHNR and CDR2 FQNEAQ (reference sequence). The CDR3 region has the DNA TGTGCCAGCAGCCTCACGGTTTACGAGCAGTACTTC. It encodes CASSLTVYEQYF.

Worth noting for this clone: Sequence at one end of the junction differs from germline and may be a read error. CDR3 loop: CASSPPGGSNNSPLHF. CDR3 DNA sequence: TGTGCCAGCAGCCCACCTGGGGGCTCCAATAATTCACCCCTCCACTTT. The rearrangement joins TRBV7-2 to TRBJ1-6, with D maybe TRBD1 (6 bases). CDR1 and CDR2 (germline): SGHTA, FQGNSA. The CDR3 consists of 16 residues.

The chain couples TRBV6-5 to TRBJ2-3; 8 positions match TRBD1. Germline CDR1 and CDR2: MNHEY and SVGAGI. CDR3 length equals 14 residues. V lost 2 bases and J lost 4; bases outside the gene matches: 2. The CDR3 nucleotides are TGTGCCAGCAGTTACGCAGGGGGCGCAGATACGCAGTATTTT. As protein: CASSYAGGADTQYF.

The gene calls are TRBV13 and TRBJ2-3, with 7 bases matching TRBD1. This CDR3 is built from 15 residues. Germline V gene lookup returns CDR1 PRHDT and CDR2 FYEKMQ (reference sequence). V trimming: 5 bases; J trimming: 0 bases; junction bases outside the gene matches: 5. Here the CDR3 reads CASSAPTGSTDTQYF. The CDR3 nucleotides are TGTGCCAGCAGCGCCCCGACAGGGAGCACAGATACGCAGTATTTT.

The chain carries TRBV6-1 and TRBJ2-7; TRBD2 matches 11 bases. The germline V gene has CDR1 MNHNS and CDR2 SASEGT. The V gene end was trimmed by 3 bases and the J gene end by 3 bases; junction bases not matched to a gene: 4. This CDR3 contains 15 residues. CDR3 loop: CASSETSGTNYEQYF. The CDR3 DNA reads TGTGCCAGCAGTGAGACTAGCGGGACCAACTACGAGCAGTACTTC.

The rearrangement joins TRBV9 to TRBJ1-1; 10 nucleotides align to TRBD1. This CDR3 region has 15 residues. With 3 bases clipped from V and 3 bases from J, the junction kept 5 bases outside the gene matches. Germline CDR1 and CDR2: SGDLS and YYNGEE. The CDR3 DNA follows: TGTGCCAGCAGCGCCGGGACAGGGGTTGACACTGAAGCTTTCTTT. Translation: CASSAGTGVDTEAFF.

This clone was seen a few times. One junction end does not reproduce the germline sequence, and a read error may be involved. V is TRBV10-3 and J is TRBJ1-5, with 8 positions matching TRBD1. The CDR3 is made up of 16 amino acids. CDR1 is ENHRY and CDR2 is SYGVKD in the germline V gene. The CDR3 is CASSSTSGQGGQPQHF. The CDR3, as DNA: TGTGCCAGCAGTTCAACTTCAGGACAGGGTGGACAGCCCCAGCATTTT.

This clone was recorded a few times. V gene TRBV7-2 combines with J gene TRBJ2-5, with 9 positions matching TRBD2. The CDR3 totals 16 residues. V shed 4 bases and J 9 bases; nucleotides not matched to a gene: 15. Germline CDR1 is SGHTA and CDR2 is FQGNSA. The CDR3 sequence is CASSSGSGGIQGAQYF. The CDR3 bases are TGTGCCAGCAGCTCGGGGAGCGGGGGGATCCAGGGGGCCCAGTACTTC.

The chain is built from TRBV23-1 and TRBJ1-5; D possibly corresponds to TRBD1 (6 bases). TRBV23-1 is treated as an ORF (open reading frame) with a function not yet certain. The CDR3 spans 16 residues. Trimming shortened V by 0 bases and J by 6 bases, and 15 bases separated the two germline ends. CDR3 DNA sequence: TGCGCCAGCAGTCAATCTCAGGGGAAGGGGACTCAGCCCCAGCATTTT. The encoded protein is CASSQSQGKGTQPQHF.

The V call is TRBV5-1, the J call TRBJ1-3, with TRBD1 matching 8 bases. With V trimmed by 4 bases and J by 3 bases, 6 bases remained unmatched. The germline CDR1 and CDR2 sequences are SGHRS and YFSETQ. The CDR3 has 15 residues. The CDR3 loop reads CASSPRGLDGNTIYF. DNA for the CDR3: TGCGCCAGCAGCCCCAGGGGGCTAGATGGAAACACCATATATTTT.

The rearrangement joins TRBV5-1 to TRBJ2-7; 7 bases align to TRBD1. V shed 4 bases and J 2 bases; nucleotides not matched to a gene: 3. CDR3 length: 13 residues. The germline CDR1 and CDR2 sequences are SGHRS and YFSETQ. This CDR3 reads CASSLTGTYEQYF. CDR3 DNA: TGCGCCAGCAGCCTGACAGGGACCTACGAGCAGTACTTC.

V and J are TRBV5-5 and TRBJ2-1, with a weak D call TRBD2 (6 bases). The CDR3 is 13 amino acids. Per the germline V gene, CDR1 is SGHKS and CDR2 is YYEKEE (reference sequence). Trimming took 4 bases from V and 7 from J, leaving 12 bases between them. The CDR3 bases are TGTGCCAGCAGCCAGATCGGAGGGAATGAGCAGTTCTTC. It translates to CASSQIGGNEQFF.